A single sample gave rise to the 22 T cell receptor beta chains below, sequenced in a study of immune evolution from preneoplasia to lung adenocarcinoma. The protocol was immunoSEQ multiplex PCR, while the TCRdb copy is restricted to in-frame clones and leaves out a portion. The data show thousands of clones, roughly 80% seen once. Sequenced sample: FFPE minimally invasive lung adenocarcinoma tissue. The receptors come from a donor at least 70 years old with lung adenocarcinoma.

V is TRBV6-5 and J is TRBJ1-5, with a tentative D call TRBD1 (5 bases). The CDR3 totals 15 residues. From germline, CDR1 is MNHEY and CDR2 SVGAGI. V was cut by 2 bases and J by 1 base, with 9 bases left in between. The chain's CDR3 is CASSYTGGSNQPQHF. CDR3 bases: TGTGCCAGCAGTTACACCGGGGGGAGCAATCAGCCCCAGCATTTT.

This chain connects TRBV28 to TRBJ1-5; D is undetermined. In germline, CDR1 is MDHEN, CDR2 SYDVKM. Trimming stripped 5 bases from V and 2 bases from J, with 13 bases between. This CDR3 has 15 residues. The CDR3 coding sequence is TGTGCCAGCAGTATGTTGTTTTCGGGCAATCAGCCCCAGCATTTT. This encodes CASSMLFSGNQPQHF. The whole variable domain, remainder taken from reference TRBV28 and TRBJ1-5, is DVKVTQSSRYLVKRTGEKVFLECVQDMDHENMFWYRQDPGLGLRLIYFSYDVKMKEKGDIPEGYSVSREKKERFSLILESASTNQTSMYLCASSMLFSGNQPQHFGDGTRLSIL.

The chain recombines TRBV6-6 with TRBJ2-7, with 11 bases matching TRBD2. The CDR3 extends over 15 amino acids. The germline CDR1 and CDR2 sequences are MNHNY and SVGAGI (reference sequence). J lost 2 bases, V lost 6 bases, and 6 bases had no gene match. In DNA, the CDR3 is TGTGCCAGCAGCCTGACTAGCGGGAAAACCTACGAGCAGTACTTC. Translated, it gives CASSLTSGKTYEQYF.

This sequence joins TRBV5-6 and TRBJ2-7; 10 positions match TRBD2. The V gene's germline CDR1 is SGHDT and CDR2 YYEEEE. CDR3 size: 16 residues. V was clipped by 4 bases and J by 3 bases; unmatched bases: 10. The CDR3 region is CASSPGGVAGGYEQYF. In DNA form, the CDR3 reads TGTGCCAGCAGCCCCGGAGGTGTAGCGGGAGGCTACGAGCAGTACTTC.

The chain employs TRBV4-2 and TRBJ2-7; 7 bases match TRBD1. The length of the CDR3 is 15 residues. Germline V gene lookup returns CDR1 LGHNA and CDR2 YNFKEQ. With 3 bases clipped from V and 0 bases from J, the junction kept 5 bases outside the gene matches. CDR3 bases: TGTGCCAGCAGCCAGGAACAGGGGAGCTCCTACGAGCAGTACTTC. Its translation: CASSQEQGSSYEQYF.

This clone showed up just once. The chain recombines TRBV9 with TRBJ2-1, with 9 bases matching TRBD1. There are 15 residues in the CDR3. V was pared by 0 bases and J by 7 bases, with 5 bases of the junction left unmatched. Germline-derived CDR1 and CDR2 are SGDLS and YYNGEE. The CDR3 loop is CASSVGGTGRNEQFF. CDR3 in DNA: TGTGCCAGCAGCGTAGGTGGGACAGGGAGGAATGAGCAGTTCTTC.

The gene calls are TRBV14 and TRBJ2-5, with D unclear. V lost 0 bases, J lost 6 bases, and 8 bases lay in between. Germline CDR1 SGHDN, CDR2 FVKESK. The CDR3 loop spans 13 amino acids. The CDR3: CASSQDLRKTQYF. CDR3 bases: TGTGCCAGCAGCCAAGATCTTCGGAAGACCCAGTACTTC.

The gene calls are TRBV28 and TRBJ1-1; D remains ambiguous. V gave up 3 bases and J gave up 7 bases, with 6 bases separating them. From germline, CDR1 is MDHEN and CDR2 SYDVKM. The CDR3 consists of 11 residues. As DNA, the CDR3 is TGTGCCAGCAGTTTGGTCTTTGAAGCTTTCTTT. This gives the protein CASSLVFEAFF.

The chain links TRBV7-9 to TRBJ1-2; maybe TRBD1 (5 bases). V was pared by 6 bases and J by 5 bases, with 19 bases between. Germline CDR1 reads SEHNR; CDR2 reads FQNEAQ (reference sequence). The length of the CDR3 is 15 residues. The DNA of the CDR3 is TGTGCCAGCAGTCAAGACGTCGTGGGGGTATATGGCTACACCTTC. Protein: CASSQDVVGVYGYTF.

The chain links TRBV6-1 to TRBJ2-7; TRBD1 is a possible D gene (5 bases). The CDR3 consists of 13 residues. Trimming stripped 5 bases from V and 3 bases from J, with 11 bases between. Germline V gene lookup returns CDR1 MNHNS and CDR2 SASEGT. CDR3 amino acids: CASSQRQSYEQYF. The CDR3 DNA reads TGTGCCAGCAGTCAGAGACAGAGCTACGAGCAGTACTTC.

This clone was recorded once. V usage is TRBV2 and J usage is TRBJ1-4; D ambiguous. Trimming took off 4 bases at V and 7 bases at J, with 4 bases between the two ends. Germline assignment: CDR1 SNHLY and CDR2 FYNNEI. This CDR3 is 11 amino acids long. This CDR3 reads CASSASEKLFF. The CDR3 DNA reads TGTGCCAGCAGTGCAAGTGAAAAACTGTTTTTT.

The J gene is TRBJ1-5, the V gene TRBV28, with 7 bases fitting TRBD1. After removal of 3 bases from V and 5 bases from J, the junction contained 7 bases not matched to a gene. This CDR3 region has 15 residues. The germline V gene has CDR1 MDHEN and CDR2 SYDVKM. The CDR3 here is CASSLLQGSHQPQHF. The DNA for the CDR3 is TGTGCCAGCAGTTTGCTACAGGGGTCCCATCAGCCCCAGCATTTT.

This clone was seen just once. The chain joins TRBV7-9 to TRBJ2-3, with TRBD2 as a possible D gene (6 bases). Germline V gene sequence: CDR1 SEHNR, CDR2 FQNEAQ (reference sequence). V lost 5 bases, J lost 2 bases, and 17 bases lay in between. CDR3 size: 16 residues. For the CDR3, the DNA is TGTGCCAGCAGCCCCAGGACTACTTTACTCACAGATACGCAGTATTTT. Protein: CASSPRTTLLTDTQYF.

The V call is TRBV6-5, the J call TRBJ1-5, with D perhaps matching TRBD1 (6 bases). In germline, CDR1 is MNHEY, CDR2 SVGAGI. V was cut by 6 bases and J by 1 base, with 13 bases left in between. The CDR3 loop spans 15 amino acids. CDR3 DNA sequence: TGTGCCAGCAGCTCCGGGACACCGAGCAATCAGCCCCAGCATTTT. Encoded protein: CASSSGTPSNQPQHF.

The V gene is TRBV10-2, the J gene TRBJ1-1, with no clear D. The CDR3 runs 13 residues. Trimming took 2 bases from V and 4 from J, leaving 8 bases between them. Germline CDR1 is WSHSY and CDR2 is SAAADI. This CDR3 reads CASSEPTTTEAFF. The CDR3 DNA sequence: TGCGCCAGCAGTGAGCCAACAACCACTGAAGCTTTCTTT.

The J gene is TRBJ2-5, the V gene TRBV7-9; D gene uncertain. Germline CDR1 reads SEHNR; CDR2 reads FQNEAQ (reference sequence). The ends were cut back, 2 bases at V and 1 base at J, with 8 bases in the middle. The CDR3 runs to 14 residues. CDR3: CASSLLGLQETQYF. The DNA for the CDR3 is TGTGCCAGCAGCTTATTGGGCCTCCAAGAGACCCAGTACTTC.

The rearrangement joins TRBV5-1 to TRBJ2-7; D may be TRBD1 (6 bases). From germline, CDR1 is SGHRS and CDR2 YFSETQ. The ends were cut back, 7 bases at V and 3 bases at J, with 17 bases in the middle. The length of the CDR3 is 14 residues. The CDR3 sequence: CASRRTVLDYEQYF. DNA for the CDR3: TGCGCCAGCCGAAGGACAGTCCTCGACTACGAGCAGTACTTC.

In its sample, this clone is large. The V gene is TRBV5-1, the J gene TRBJ2-5; perhaps TRBD1 as D (5 bases). Germline CDR1 and CDR2: SGHRS and YFSETQ. Trimming removed 4 bases at V and 1 base at J, with 14 bases between. The CDR3 is 15 residues long. The DNA for the CDR3 is TGCGCCAGCAGCCCCATTCCTGGGGCCCAAGAGACCCAGTACTTC. Protein: CASSPIPGAQETQYF. Supplemented by reference TRBV5-1 and TRBJ2-5, the full variable domain reads KAGVTQTPRYLIKTRGQQVTLSCSPISGHRSVSWYQQTPGQGLQFLFEYFSETQRNKGNFPGRFSGRQFSNSRSEMNVSTLELGDSALYLCASSPIPGAQETQYFGPGTRLLVL.

This clone was detected only once. The chain is built from TRBV28 and TRBJ2-7; tentatively, D is TRBD2 (6 bases). Trimming removed 4 bases at V and 0 bases at J, with 13 bases between. Germline V gives CDR1 MDHEN, CDR2 SYDVKM. The CDR3 totals 15 residues. CDR3 nucleotides: TGTGCCAGCAGTTGGGGTGCGGGAAGCTCCTACGAGCAGTACTTC. This codes for CASSWGAGSSYEQYF.

This chain uses TRBV6-1 with TRBJ1-1; no firm D call. V lost 11 bases, J lost 1 base, and 8 bases lay in between. Looked up from germline, CDR1 is MNHNS and CDR2 is SASEGT. The CDR3 totals 11 residues. In DNA form, the CDR3 reads TGTGCCCGCCCGGGGAACACTGAAGCTTTCTTT. It encodes CARPGNTEAFF.

The J gene is TRBJ1-3, the V gene TRBV11-2; TRBD1 might be the D (6 bases). The ends were cut back, 5 bases at V and 2 bases at J, with 19 bases in the middle. The germline gives CDR1 SGHAT, CDR2 FQNNGV. The CDR3 consists of 17 residues. In nucleotides, the CDR3 is TGTGCCAGCAGCCATCCAATTACCAGGGGTACTGGAAACACCATATATTTT. This gives the protein CASSHPITRGTGNTIYF.

The V call is TRBV29-1, the J call TRBJ2-1, with 10 bases matching TRBD2. This CDR3 contains 14 residues. The ends lost 4 bases at V and 5 bases at J; junction bases unmatched: 5. Germline assignment: CDR1 SQVTM and CDR2 ANQGSEA. The CDR3 DNA sequence: TGCAGCGTTGGTCTCGGACTAGCGGACAATGAGCAGTTCTTC. Protein product: CSVGLGLADNEQFF.